A single sample gave rise to the 21 T cell receptor beta chains below, sequenced in a study of CD8 T cells in ankylosing spondylitis. TCRdb ran MiXCR on the 5' RACE reads and lists one entry per CDR3 protein. The sample records more than 300,000 distinct CDR3 sequences, around a tenth being singletons. Sequencing was performed on blood, either unsorted or a sorted T cell fraction (not recorded which). These receptors were collected from a female donor with ankylosing spondylitis or in good health (not recorded which).

The chain employs TRBV30 and TRBJ2-1; D may be TRBD2 (5 bases). The CDR3 is 12 residues long. Germline values: CDR1 GTSNPN, CDR2 SVGIG (reference sequence). V lost 5 bases, J lost 3 bases, and 8 bases lay in between. The CDR3 region has the DNA TGTGCCTGGGACGGGGACTACAATGAGCAGTTCTTC. Protein product: CAWDGDYNEQFF.

This clonotype came up a few times. The gene calls are TRBV27 and TRBJ2-3; D possibly uses TRBD1 or TRBD2 (5 bases each). This CDR3 has 15 amino acids. V lost 5 bases, J lost 1 base, and 13 bases lay in between. CDR1 and CDR2 from the germline V gene are MNHEY and SMNVEV (reference sequence). This chain's CDR3 is CASSNPGRRTDTQYF. CDR3 DNA: TGTGCCAGCAGTAACCCGGGACGGCGCACAGATACGCAGTATTTT.

To note about this clonotype: This sequence may be a read error, since a much larger clone differs from it by one base. This chain joins TRBV12-3 or TRBV12-4 and TRBJ1-1, with a tentative D call TRBD1 (5 bases). The CDR3 totals 12 residues. Trimming stripped 2 bases from V and 7 bases from J, with 8 bases between. CDR3 sequence reads: CASSLPGCEAFF. CDR3 coding DNA: TGTGCCAGCAGTTTACCAGGGTGTGAAGCTTTCTTT.

The J gene is TRBJ2-3, the V gene TRBV5-5; a possible D gene is TRBD2 (6 bases). The CDR3 length is 16 residues. V dropped 3 bases and J dropped 2 bases, with 16 bases sitting between them. CDR1 is SGHKS, CDR2 YYEKEE, per germline (reference sequence). DNA of the CDR3: TGTGCCAGCAGCTGGGAGGTGGAGCGGTACACAGATACGCAGTATTTT. Translating it yields CASSWEVERYTDTQYF.

This clonotype showed up many times. This chain links TRBV10-3 with TRBJ1-1, with 8 bases matching TRBD1. In germline, CDR1 is ENHRY, CDR2 SYGVKD. The CDR3 is made up of 13 amino acids. V shed 9 bases, J shed 4 bases, and the junction held 7 bases outside the gene matches. The CDR3 loop reads CAIAQGASTEAFF. The CDR3, as DNA: TGTGCCATAGCGCAGGGGGCCTCCACTGAAGCTTTCTTT.

Ten or more counts support this clonotype. This sequence joins TRBV5-5 and TRBJ2-4; 7 bases map to TRBD1. The CDR3 is made up of 18 amino acids. V was pared by 2 bases and J by 1 base, with 12 bases of the junction left unmatched. Germline-derived CDR1 and CDR2 are SGHKS and YYEKEE (reference sequence). The DNA for the CDR3 is TGTGCCAGCAGCTTCCGGGACAGCGATTTTTCGGCCAAAAACATTCAGTACTTC. This encodes CASSFRDSDFSAKNIQYF.

The sample holds many counts of this clonotype. The V gene is TRBV20-1, the J gene TRBJ1-3, with TRBD1 as a possible D gene (5 bases). Trimming left V 7 bases short and J 3 bases short, with 13 bases between. This CDR3 contains 13 residues. The germline V gene encodes CDR1 DFQATT and CDR2 SNEGSKA (reference sequence). The CDR3 bases are TGCAGTGGAAGAAGCGGGGGTGGAAACACCATATATTTT. Its protein product is CSGRSGGGNTIYF.

The chain joins TRBV2 to TRBJ2-1; no clear D gene. CDR1 and CDR2 from the germline V gene are SNHLY and FYNNEI. The germline V and J ends were trimmed by 7 bases and 7 bases, with 11 bases remaining between them. The CDR3 totals 12 residues. The CDR3, as DNA: TGTGCCAGCAAAGCAGGTTCAAATGAGCAGTTCTTC. Translating it yields CASKAGSNEQFF.

This clonotype has a count of ten or more. The chain is built from TRBV20-1 and TRBJ2-1, with 8 nucleotides matching TRBD2. V lost 3 bases, J lost 0 bases, and 1 base stayed unmatched. This CDR3 is 14 amino acids long. Per germline, CDR1 DFQATT and CDR2 SNEGSKA (reference sequence). This chain's CDR3 is CSASRGGSYNEQFF. CDR3 bases: TGCAGTGCTAGTCGGGGGGGCTCCTACAATGAGCAGTTCTTC.

This clonotype was counted ten times or more. This chain links TRBV20-1 with TRBJ2-1, with D maybe TRBD2 (6 bases). The CDR3 length is 16 residues. Germline V gives CDR1 DFQATT, CDR2 SNEGSKA (reference sequence). Trimming cost V 4 bases and J 4 bases, with 20 bases left between them. This chain's CDR3 is CSAKGLWGSGYNEQFF. As DNA, the CDR3 is TGCAGTGCTAAGGGATTGTGGGGTAGCGGTTACAATGAGCAGTTCTTC.

This clonotype has just a few counts. The chain has TRBV5-6 and TRBJ2-1; D might be TRBD1 or TRBD2, each matching 5 bases. This CDR3 region has 15 residues. The V gene's germline CDR1 is SGHDT and CDR2 YYEEEE. V was clipped by 2 bases and J by 9 bases, with 18 bases between them. As DNA, the CDR3 is TGTGCCAGCAGCTTTACCCAGGTGGGGACCGGTGAGCAGTTCTTC. Its translation: CASSFTQVGTGEQFF.

The chain recombines TRBV3-1 with TRBJ2-4, with TRBD1 matching over 8 bases. This CDR3 region has 15 residues. From germline, CDR1 is LGHDT and CDR2 YNNKEL (reference sequence). Unmatched junction bases numbered 4, after V lost 2 bases and J lost 4 bases. CDR3 sequence reads: CASSQPGQDKNIQYF. The CDR3 DNA sequence: TGTGCCAGCAGCCAACCGGGACAGGATAAAAACATTCAGTACTTC.

This clonotype was observed many times. The V and J genes are TRBV7-2 and TRBJ2-7, with no clear D. The V gene's germline CDR1 is SGHTA and CDR2 FQGNSA. Between the trimmed V and J ends, which lost 1 base and 11 bases, there was a span of 15 bases. The CDR3 is made up of 13 amino acids. For the CDR3, the DNA is TGTGCCAGCAGCTTAGACGATGGGTTGGCAGAGTACTTC. Protein: CASSLDDGLAEYF.

This clonotype was detected only a few times. The chain joins TRBV7-8 to TRBJ1-5; the D gene is possibly TRBD1 (6 bases). Germline V gene data show CDR1 as SGHVS and CDR2 as FQNEAQ. The CDR3 contains 15 residues. Trimming removed 5 bases from V and 4 bases from J, with 15 bases in between. CDR3 DNA: TGTGCCAGCAGCAGGGGGGGATGGGGAAATCAGCCCCAGCATTTT. Encoded protein: CASSRGGWGNQPQHF.

This clonotype was picked up many times. The gene calls are TRBV29-1 and TRBJ2-1; D might be TRBD2 (5 bases). Looked up from germline, CDR1 is SQVTM and CDR2 is ANQGSEA. Trimming shortened V by 6 bases and J by 4 bases, and 10 bases separated the two germline ends. There are 12 residues in the CDR3. The CDR3 loop reads CSVGRGYNEQFF. CDR3 in DNA: TGCAGCGTCGGACGGGGATACAATGAGCAGTTCTTC.

This clonotype was counted ten times or more. The CDR3: CASSFLAGTDTQYF. Written as DNA, the CDR3 is TGTGCCAGCAGTTTCCTAGCGGGCACAGATACGCAGTATTTT. This rearrangement joins TRBV28 to TRBJ2-3, with 7 bases identical to TRBD2. The V and J ends lost 3 bases and 1 base, in that order; junction bases with no gene match: 1. This CDR3 contains 14 residues. Germline V gives CDR1 MDHEN, CDR2 SYDVKM. The full variable domain, with the rest looked up from reference TRBV28 and TRBJ2-3, is DVKVTQSSRYLVKRTGEKVFLECVQDMDHENMFWYRQDPGLGLRLIYFSYDVKMKEKGDIPEGYSVSREKKERFSLILESASTNQTSMYLCASSFLAGTDTQYFGPGTRLTVL.

This sequence joins TRBV19 and TRBJ1-5; D is ambiguous. V lost 7 bases, J lost 11 bases, and 21 bases lay in between. Germline lookup yields CDR1 LNHDA and CDR2 SQIVND (reference sequence). The CDR3 is 14 amino acids. The CDR3 protein is CASTPMGSGSAQHF. The CDR3 DNA reads as TGTGCCAGTACCCCCATGGGGTCGGGTTCAGCCCAGCATTTT.

This clonotype was observed a handful of times. This chain links TRBV12-3 or TRBV12-4 with TRBJ1-5; possible D gene TRBD1, 5 bases. V dropped 8 bases and J dropped 1 base, with 15 bases sitting between them. CDR3 length: 15 residues. The CDR3 DNA is TGTGCCAGCGGATGGGGGGTGGGGAGCAATCAGCCCCAGCATTTT. This translates into CASGWGVGSNQPQHF.

The chain combines TRBV7-2 with TRBJ2-1; the match to TRBD2 covers 10 bases. The V gene end was trimmed by 5 bases and the J gene end by 7 bases; junction bases not matched to a gene: 8. The CDR3 runs 15 residues. The germline V gene encodes CDR1 SGHTA and CDR2 FQGNSA. CDR3 loop: CASSQGAGGKNEQFF. CDR3 DNA sequence: TGTGCCAGCAGCCAAGGAGCGGGGGGGAAGAATGAGCAGTTCTTC.

The chain is built from TRBV15 and TRBJ1-5; 7 bases are shared with TRBD1. The germline V gene encodes CDR1 LNHNV and CDR2 YYDKDF (reference sequence). The V segment lost 5 bases and the J segment 0 bases; nucleotides outside the gene matches: 4. The CDR3 has 15 amino acids. The CDR3 sequence: CATSPGTDSNQPQHF. As DNA, the CDR3 is TGTGCCACCAGCCCCGGGACAGATAGCAATCAGCCCCAGCATTTT. The variable domain in full, with the rest retrieved from reference TRBV15 and TRBJ1-5, is DAMVIQNPRYQVTQFGKPVTLSCSQTLNHNVMYWYQQKSSQAPKLLFHYYDKDFNNEADTPDNFQSRRPNTSFCFLDIRSPGLGDTAMYLCATSPGTDSNQPQHFGDGTRLSIL.

This clonotype was seen repeatedly, ten times or more. The genes are TRBV5-1 and TRBJ2-1, with 9 positions matching TRBD2. CDR1 SGHRS and CDR2 YFSETQ come from the germline V gene. V lost 0 bases and J lost 1; bases outside the gene matches: 2. The CDR3 is 16 amino acids. CDR3: CASSLVTSGSYNEQFF. The CDR3 nucleotides are TGCGCCAGCAGCTTGGTGACTAGCGGATCCTACAATGAGCAGTTCTTC.